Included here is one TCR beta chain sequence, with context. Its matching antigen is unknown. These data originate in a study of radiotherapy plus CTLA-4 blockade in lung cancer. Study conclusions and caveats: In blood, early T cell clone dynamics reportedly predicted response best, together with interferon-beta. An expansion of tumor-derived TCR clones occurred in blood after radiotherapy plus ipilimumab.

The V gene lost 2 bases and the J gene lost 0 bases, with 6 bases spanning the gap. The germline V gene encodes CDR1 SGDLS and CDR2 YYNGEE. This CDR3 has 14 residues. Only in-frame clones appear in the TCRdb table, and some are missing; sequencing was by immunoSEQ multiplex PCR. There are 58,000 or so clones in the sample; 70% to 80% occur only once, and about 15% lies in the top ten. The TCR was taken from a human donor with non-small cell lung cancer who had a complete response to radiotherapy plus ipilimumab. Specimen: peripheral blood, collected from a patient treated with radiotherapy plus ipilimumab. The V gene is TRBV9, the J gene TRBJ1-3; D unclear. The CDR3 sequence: CASSVGFSGNTIYF. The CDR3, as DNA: TGTGCCAGCAGCGTCGGGTTCTCTGGAAACACCATATATTTT.